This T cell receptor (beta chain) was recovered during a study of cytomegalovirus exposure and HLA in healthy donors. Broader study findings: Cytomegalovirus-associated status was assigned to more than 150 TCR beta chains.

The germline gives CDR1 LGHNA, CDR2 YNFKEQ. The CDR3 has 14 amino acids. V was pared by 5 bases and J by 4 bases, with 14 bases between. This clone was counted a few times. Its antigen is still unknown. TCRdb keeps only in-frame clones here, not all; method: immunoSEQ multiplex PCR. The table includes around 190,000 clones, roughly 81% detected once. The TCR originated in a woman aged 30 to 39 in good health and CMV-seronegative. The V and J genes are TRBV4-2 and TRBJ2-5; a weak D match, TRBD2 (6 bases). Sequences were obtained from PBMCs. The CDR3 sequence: CASSSGGAGETQYF. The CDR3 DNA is TGTGCCAGCAGCTCAGGAGGAGCGGGAGAGACCCAGTACTTC.